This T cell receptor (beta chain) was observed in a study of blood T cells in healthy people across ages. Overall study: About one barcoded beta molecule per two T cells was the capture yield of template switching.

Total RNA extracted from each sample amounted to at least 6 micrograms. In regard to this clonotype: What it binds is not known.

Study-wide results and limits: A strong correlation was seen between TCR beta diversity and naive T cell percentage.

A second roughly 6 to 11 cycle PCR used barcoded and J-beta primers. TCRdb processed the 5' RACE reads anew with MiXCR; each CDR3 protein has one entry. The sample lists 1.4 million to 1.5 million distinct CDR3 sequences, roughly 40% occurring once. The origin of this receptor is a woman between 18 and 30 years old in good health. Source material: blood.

This CDR3 is CASSSSDRPNTYEQYF. Written as DNA, the CDR3 is TGTGCCAGCAGCTCCAGCGACAGACCCAACACCTACGAGCAGTACTTC. The chain joins TRBV7-9 to TRBJ2-7; a weak D match, TRBD1 (5 bases). The germline gives CDR1 SEHNR, CDR2 FQNEAQ (reference sequence). The CDR3 has 16 residues. V was clipped by 4 bases and J by 2 bases, with 18 bases between them.